One sample yielded the 22 T cell receptor beta chains listed below, sequenced in a study of T cell repertoires in cytomegalovirus infection (dated by TCRdb to between 2018 and 2021). These reads were obtained on an Illumina HiSeq 1500. TCRdb ran its own pipeline on the public reads, namely fastp trimming at Q25 and MiXCR clone calling, and kept in-frame beta chains. When rows share a CDR3 protein, they turn into one entry using the most common DNA and genes. For this sample there are over 55,000 distinct CDR3 sequences; around 20% appear just once. Under 85% of the sample goes to the ten largest clones. The label giving this sample's treatment or condition can be read as: in vitro stimulation with specific CMV peptide epitopes to enrich CMV-specific T cells. For these TCRs, the target antigens are not known. This specimen consisted of CD8+ T cells from cultured PBMCs, obtained from culture after CMV antigen stimulation. These receptors were obtained from a human donor in good health (CMV status not recorded). Some clones in this sample may be carry-over from other donors' samples.

This clonotype was seen a few times. This CDR3 reads CASSTGNSNEQFF. The CDR3 DNA follows: TGTGCCAGCAGCACAGGGAATTCCAATGAGCAGTTCTTC. The V and J genes are TRBV7-9 and TRBJ2-1; TRBD1 might be the D (6 bases). CDR1 is SEHNR, CDR2 FQNEAQ, per germline (reference sequence). Between the trimmed V and J ends, which lost 5 bases and 6 bases, there was a span of 11 bases. The CDR3 runs to 13 residues.

The chain recombines TRBV7-6 with TRBJ2-1; D is unresolved. Germline V CDR1 and CDR2: SGHVS, FNYEAQ. The V and J ends lost 5 bases and 8 bases respectively, with 16 bases between them. The CDR3 length is 14 residues. This CDR3 is CASSPLGPADEQFF. CDR3 sequence (DNA): TGTGCCAGCAGCCCTCTAGGCCCGGCCGATGAGCAGTTCTTC.

The rearrangement links TRBV7-6 to TRBJ1-2, with a weak D call TRBD1 (6 bases). The CDR3 sequence is 15 residues long. CDR1 and CDR2 from the germline V gene are SGHVS and FNYEAQ. Trimming left V 5 bases short and J 3 bases short, with 16 bases between. CDR3 bases: TGTGCCAGCAGCGCTAGACTGGGGGGCGACTATGGCTACACCTTC. Translation gives CASSARLGGDYGYTF.

The J gene is TRBJ1-6, the V gene TRBV4-1; D call uncertain. Germline CDR1 and CDR2: MGHRA and YSYEKL. V was shortened by 4 bases and J by 5 bases, with 12 bases between the two germline ends. The CDR3 consists of 15 residues. The CDR3 loop is CASSPGRANNSPLHF. The CDR3, as DNA: TGCGCCAGCAGCCCTGGGAGGGCGAATAATTCACCCCTCCACTTT.

The chain combines TRBV28 with TRBJ2-2; D remains unclear. Germline CDR1 MDHEN, CDR2 SYDVKM. The germline V and J ends were trimmed by 5 bases and 10 bases, with 17 bases remaining between them. The CDR3 totals 14 residues. CDR3 amino acids: CASSPPQRAEELFF. CDR3 coding DNA: TGTGCCAGCAGTCCACCACAAAGGGCGGAGGAGCTGTTTTTT. Full variable domain (rest looked up from reference TRBV28 and TRBJ2-2): DVKVTQSSRYLVKRTGEKVFLECVQDMDHENMFWYRQDPGLGLRLIYFSYDVKMKEKGDIPEGYSVSREKKERFSLILESASTNQTSMYLCASSPPQRAEELFFGEGSRLTVL.

This clonotype occurred a few times. The chain links TRBV2 to TRBJ2-5, with 9 bases lining up with TRBD2. Germline V gene lookup returns CDR1 SNHLY and CDR2 FYNNEI. The CDR3 sequence is 17 residues long. V gave up 3 bases and J gave up 0 bases; unmatched junction bases: 8. The CDR3 region has the DNA TGTGCCAGCAGTGATTTTCTAGCGGGGTCTAACCAAGAGACCCAGTACTTC. Its protein is CASSDFLAGSNQETQYF.

V usage is TRBV7-8 and J usage is TRBJ1-1, with D perhaps TRBD1 (6 bases). CDR1 and CDR2 from the germline V gene are SGHVS and FQNEAQ. The CDR3 has 15 amino acids. V was shortened by 2 bases and J by 3 bases, with 13 bases between the two germline ends. CDR3 in amino acids: CASSLMRQGYTEAFF. CDR3 in DNA: TGTGCCAGCAGCTTAATGCGCCAGGGGTACACTGAAGCTTTCTTT.

The V gene is TRBV4-1, the J gene TRBJ2-3; D might be TRBD2 (5 bases). The germline CDR1 and CDR2 sequences are MGHRA and YSYEKL. CDR3 size: 14 residues. Trimming removed 0 bases at V and 4 bases at J, with 8 bases between. CDR3 sequence reads: CASSQEIGADTQYF. CDR3 sequence (DNA): TGCGCCAGCAGCCAAGAGATCGGGGCAGATACGCAGTATTTT.

The chain recombines TRBV7-8 with TRBJ2-3; 7 nucleotides agree with TRBD2. The V and J ends lost 5 bases and 1 base, in that order; junction bases with no gene match: 9. Germline CDR1 SGHVS, CDR2 FQNEAQ. CDR3 length: 16 residues. The CDR3 DNA follows: TGTGCCAGCAGCCCGGGACGGCTAGCGGGCACAGATACGCAGTATTTT. It encodes CASSPGRLAGTDTQYF.

This clonotype was seen more than once but under ten times. V usage is TRBV7-8 and J usage is TRBJ1-1, with D possibly TRBD1 on 6 matching bases. Germline-derived CDR1 and CDR2 are SGHVS and FQNEAQ. The CDR3 totals 15 residues. The germline V and J ends were trimmed by 10 bases and 0 bases, with 18 bases remaining between them. DNA of the CDR3: TGTGCCACCGAATCCTCAACAGGGATGAACACTGAAGCTTTCTTT. It codes for CATESSTGMNTEAFF.

This clonotype was detected ten times or more. This chain uses TRBV7-6 with TRBJ1-5, with D unclear. CDR3 size: 14 residues. Trimming removed 5 bases at V and 4 bases at J, with 12 bases between. Germline V gives CDR1 SGHVS, CDR2 FNYEAQ. The CDR3 is CASSHLPANQPQHF. In DNA form, the CDR3 reads TGTGCCAGCAGCCACCTACCTGCTAATCAGCCCCAGCATTTT.

This clonotype was seen more than once but under ten times. This rearrangement joins TRBV7-6 to TRBJ1-1; D is perhaps TRBD1 (5 bases). CDR3 length: 14 residues. Germline loops: CDR1 SGHVS, CDR2 FNYEAQ. V shed 4 bases and J shed 1 base, with 10 bases lying between them. The CDR3 protein is CASSSGHSNTEAFF. CDR3 nucleotide sequence: TGTGCCAGCAGCTCTGGACACTCGAACACTGAAGCTTTCTTT. The variable domain in full, with the rest retrieved from reference TRBV7-6 and TRBJ1-1, is GAGVSQSPRYKVTKRGQDVALRCDPISGHVSLYWYRQALGQGPEFLTYFNYEAQQDKSGLPNDRFSAERPEGSISTLTIQRTEQRDSAMYRCASSSGHSNTEAFFGQGTRLTVV.

The chain recombines TRBV14 with TRBJ1-3; the match to TRBD1 covers 8 bases. Trimming took 1 base from V and 2 from J; bases not matched to a gene: 7. In germline, CDR1 is SGHDN, CDR2 FVKESK. There are 17 residues in the CDR3. The CDR3, as DNA: TGTGCCAGCAGCCAAGCCCCTCAGGGGGCGGCTGGAAACACCATATATTTT. Its translation is CASSQAPQGAAGNTIYF. The full variable domain, rest sourced from reference TRBV14 and TRBJ1-3, is EAGVTQFPSHSVIEKGQTVTLRCDPISGHDNLYWYRRVMGKEIKFLLHFVKESKQDESGMPNNRFLAERTGGTYSTLKVQPAELEDSGVYFCASSQAPQGAAGNTIYFGEGSWLTVV.

The chain employs TRBV28 and TRBJ2-2, with 7 positions matching TRBD1. This CDR3 is 18 amino acids long. J was trimmed by 5 bases and V by 2 bases; bases with no gene match: 14. Per germline, CDR1 MDHEN and CDR2 SYDVKM. CDR3 sequence: CASSLEVFGTARTGELFF. The DNA of the CDR3 is TGTGCCAGCAGTTTAGAAGTCTTTGGGACAGCGAGGACCGGGGAGCTGTTTTTT.

The rearrangement joins TRBV11-2 to TRBJ1-1, with 7 positions matching TRBD1. V lost 2 bases to trimming and J lost 5 bases; unmatched junction nucleotides: 8. The CDR3 spans 15 residues. The germline CDR1 and CDR2 sequences are SGHAT and FQNNGV. CDR3 coding DNA: TGTGCCAGCAGCTTAAGTGCAGGGGGGGAGACTGAAGCTTTCTTT. Translating it yields CASSLSAGGETEAFF.

This clonotype has a count of ten or more. The rearrangement joins TRBV2 to TRBJ1-1, with D possibly being TRBD1 (6 bases). This CDR3 has 11 amino acids. The V gene lost 6 bases and the J gene lost 8 bases, with 10 bases spanning the gap. The germline CDR1 and CDR2 sequences are SNHLY and FYNNEI. The CDR3, as DNA: TGTGCCAGCAGGGGGGCAGTAGAAGCTTTCTTT. It codes for CASRGAVEAFF.

This clonotype was seen a few times. The rearrangement uses TRBV7-9 and TRBJ2-1, with TRBD2 as a possible D gene (5 bases). The CDR3 is made up of 15 amino acids. Germline V lookup: CDR1 SEHNR, CDR2 FQNEAQ (reference sequence). Trimming stripped 1 base from V and 6 bases from J, with 13 bases between. CDR3 sequence reads: CASSLEAASLNEQFF. The CDR3 bases are TGTGCCAGCAGCTTAGAAGCGGCCTCGCTCAATGAGCAGTTCTTC.

CDR3 loop: CASSLDRPPYADTQYF. The CDR3 region has the DNA TGTGCCAGCAGCTTAGACAGGCCCCCATACGCAGATACGCAGTATTTT. This rearrangement joins TRBV7-2 to TRBJ2-3; tentative D call: TRBD1 (5 bases). Between the trimmed V and J ends, which lost 1 base and 4 bases, there was a span of 15 bases. The CDR3 consists of 16 residues. CDR1 and CDR2 from the germline V gene are SGHTA and FQGNSA.

This clonotype was detected only a few times. This sequence joins TRBV4-1 and TRBJ1-1, with D perhaps TRBD1 (5 bases). The length of the CDR3 is 15 residues. Deletions cut 3 bases from V and 5 bases from J, with 16 bases between. From germline, CDR1 is MGHRA and CDR2 YSYEKL. The CDR3 region is CASSQISRVQTEAFF. The CDR3 nucleotides read TGCGCCAGCAGCCAGATTTCCAGGGTGCAGACTGAAGCTTTCTTT.

This clonotype was detected a few times. V and J are TRBV10-3 and TRBJ2-7; 10 bases align to TRBD2. CDR1 and CDR2 (germline): ENHRY, SYGVKD. CDR3 length: 15 amino acids. With V trimmed by 3 bases and J by 2 bases, 4 bases remained unmatched. The chain's CDR3 is CAISDFSGGTYEQYF. The CDR3 coding sequence is TGTGCCATCAGTGATTTTAGCGGGGGGACCTACGAGCAGTACTTC.

The chain recombines TRBV2 with TRBJ2-1; 8 nucleotides align to TRBD2. From germline, CDR1 is SNHLY and CDR2 FYNNEI. The junction had 3 bases not matched to a gene; V was cut back by 5 bases and J by 6 bases. This CDR3 region has 13 residues. CDR3 coding DNA: TGTGCCAGCAGTTACACTAGCGGCAATGAGCAGTTCTTC. Residues: CASSYTSGNEQFF.

The rearrangement uses TRBV4-3 and TRBJ1-1; weak D call: TRBD1 (6 bases). CDR3 length: 14 amino acids. The V gene lost 4 bases and the J gene lost 3 bases, with 12 bases spanning the gap. CDR1 LGHNA and CDR2 YSLEER come from the germline V gene. Written as DNA, the CDR3 is TGCGCCAGCAGCCCCCTGGAGGGGGACACTGAAGCTTTCTTT. Its protein is CASSPLEGDTEAFF.